This T cell receptor beta chain was recovered during a study of control samples from healthy donors and cancer patients. Data came from immunoSEQ multiplex PCR; TCRdb stores just in-frame clones and leaves some out. This table has fewer than 250,000 clones, over 80% appearing once. Germline CDR1 and CDR2: SGHRS and YFSETQ. Trimming at V came to 4 bases and at J to 5 bases, leaving 7 bases not matched to a gene. This CDR3 region has 16 residues. The chain links TRBV5-1 to TRBJ1-6, with 9 bases aligning to TRBD1. The sample was blood. This clonotype was obtained from a man aged 25-45 years in good health. In nucleotides, the CDR3 is TGCGCCAGCAGCCCGGGACAGGGATTTGATAATTCACCCCTCCACTTT. This gives the protein CASSPGQGFDNSPLHF.